What follows describes a single T cell receptor beta chain. The data derive from a study of blood T cell repertoires in COVID-19. The data were produced by immunoSEQ multiplex PCR, yet TCRdb's version contains in-frame clones alone and is incomplete. The sample lists 200,000 to 250,000 clones; approximately 84% were seen once. This TCR derives from a man at least 80 years old with acute or convalescent COVID-19. Material: peripheral blood.

The DNA for the CDR3 is TGTGCCAGCAGCTCCGGGACTAGCGGGGCCTACGAGCAGTACGTC. Protein sequence: CASSSGTSGAYEQYV. This sequence joins TRBV6-5 and TRBJ2-7; 13 nucleotides line up with TRBD2. This CDR3 comprises 15 residues. The J segment lost 2 bases and the V segment lost 6 bases, leaving 4 bases of the junction unmatched. Germline loops: CDR1 MNHEY, CDR2 SVGAGI.